This entry lists 29 T cell receptor beta chains sequenced from one sample in a study of T cells expressing NK-cell markers. TCRdb re-called the 5' RACE reads and shows each CDR3 protein once, DNA omitted. This sample's table has 500,000 or so distinct CDR3 sequences. Sequencing was performed on blood T cells: a sorted CD56 or NKG2C T cell subset, CD4+ or CD8+ T cells, or bulk PBMC T cells (not recorded which). Receptors were obtained from a man aged 18 to 30 in good health.

V and J are TRBV27 and TRBJ1-1; TCRdb's D call of TRBD1 is untestable without DNA. CDR3 length: 14 amino acids. CDR1 and CDR2 from the germline V gene are MNHEY and SMNVEV (reference sequence). The CDR3 here is CASRATGRNTEAFF.

V usage is TRBV20-1 and J usage is TRBJ2-2; lacking DNA, the TRBD1 call made by TCRdb goes unchecked. Germline V lookup: CDR1 DFQATT, CDR2 SNEGSKA (reference sequence). The CDR3 contains 16 residues. This chain's CDR3 is CSAEGVGTENTGELFF.

The J gene is TRBJ2-1, the V gene TRBV6-2 or TRBV6-3; the D gene TCRdb calls, TRBD2, cannot be checked with no DNA. This CDR3 comprises 17 residues. Germline values: CDR1 MNHEY, CDR2 SVGEGT. This CDR3 is CASSYRLAGGPSNEQFF.

V is TRBV20-1 and J is TRBJ2-4; the D gene TCRdb calls, TRBD1, cannot be checked with no DNA. The germline V gene has CDR1 DFQATT and CDR2 SNEGSKA (reference sequence). The CDR3 loop spans 14 amino acids. The chain's CDR3 is CSASGGATRDIQYF.

This chain links TRBV7-3 with TRBJ2-1; there is no DNA to check the TCRdb D call of TRBD2. CDR1 and CDR2 from the germline V gene are SGHTA and FQGTGA. This CDR3 comprises 13 residues. The CDR3 is CASSWDLYNEQFF.

The V and J genes are TRBV29-1 and TRBJ1-2; TCRdb's D call of TRBD1 is untestable without DNA. Germline lookup yields CDR1 SQVTM and CDR2 ANQGSEA. CDR3 length equals 12 residues. The CDR3 region is CSVQGPNYGYTF. Full variable domain (outside the CDR3, taken from reference TRBV29-1 and TRBJ1-2): SAVISQKPSRDICQRGTSLTIQCQVDSQVTMMFWYRQQPGQSLTLIATANQGSEATYESGFVIDKFPISRPNLTFSTLTVSNMSPEDSSIYLCSVQGPNYGYTFGSGTRLTVV.

The chain employs TRBV7-9 and TRBJ2-3. This CDR3 contains 14 residues. The germline gives CDR1 SEHNR, CDR2 FQNEAQ (reference sequence). CDR3 protein: CASSRGLAPDTQYF.

The chain links TRBV27 to TRBJ1-5; TCRdb reports TRBD1, a call that lacks DNA to check it against. CDR1 is MNHEY and CDR2 is SMNVEV in the germline V gene (reference sequence). The CDR3 has 16 amino acids. The CDR3 here is CASSLFGTGTSQPQHF.

This sequence joins TRBV15 and TRBJ2-5; TCRdb indicates TRBD1, and absent DNA this call remains unverified. CDR3 length equals 13 residues. The germline gives CDR1 LNHNV, CDR2 YYDKDF (reference sequence). CDR3: CATSGQGAETQYF.

CDR3 in amino acids: CASSPPGQGIEQYF. This chain uses TRBV5-1 with TRBJ2-7; checking the TCRdb D call of TRBD1 is not possible without DNA. Per the germline V gene, CDR1 is SGHRS and CDR2 is YFSETQ. The CDR3 has 14 amino acids.

The chain combines TRBV11-2 with TRBJ1-4; TCRdb proposes TRBD1, but this gene call is untestable without DNA. This CDR3 contains 15 residues. CDR1 and CDR2 from the germline V gene are SGHAT and FQNNGV. CDR3 protein: CASSLYRKGYEKLFF.

The chain employs TRBV12-3 or TRBV12-4 and TRBJ1-2; TCRdb's D call, TRBD1, is unchecked because there is no DNA. This CDR3 region has 11 residues. CDR3 protein: CASSFRQSYTF.

The V gene is TRBV25-1, the J gene TRBJ2-1; checking the TCRdb D call of TRBD1 is not possible without DNA. From germline, CDR1 is MGHDK and CDR2 SYGVNS. The CDR3 totals 11 residues. The CDR3 here is CASILRGEQFF.

This sequence joins TRBV5-1 and TRBJ2-3. This CDR3 comprises 16 residues. The germline gives CDR1 SGHRS, CDR2 YFSETQ. This CDR3 is CASNLDGSTSTDTQYF.

The J gene is TRBJ2-1, the V gene TRBV12-3 or TRBV12-4; TCRdb's D call, TRBD1, is unchecked because there is no DNA. CDR3 length equals 14 residues. CDR3 loop: CATSSGQPDWGQFF.

The rearrangement uses TRBV5-1 and TRBJ2-5; there is no DNA to check the TCRdb D call of TRBD2. The length of the CDR3 is 14 residues. Germline loops: CDR1 SGHRS, CDR2 YFSETQ. CDR3 residues: CASSPGPGGETQYF.

The J gene is TRBJ2-5, the V gene TRBV7-7; TCRdb's D call of TRBD1 is untestable without DNA. This CDR3 region has 14 residues. Germline assignment: CDR1 SSHAT and CDR2 FNYEAQ (reference sequence). The CDR3 is CASSLAAGAETQYF.

This rearrangement joins TRBV20-1 to TRBJ2-1; the D call from TCRdb, TRBD2, cannot be confirmed without DNA. Germline V gives CDR1 DFQATT, CDR2 SNEGSKA (reference sequence). The CDR3 spans 18 residues. CDR3: CSARAGLAGGRIYNEQFF.

The V call is TRBV20-1, the J call TRBJ2-1; the TRBD2 assignment by TCRdb is unverifiable without DNA. Germline CDR1 DFQATT, CDR2 SNEGSKA (reference sequence). This CDR3 spans 12 amino acids. The CDR3 spells CSARRDYNEQFF.

The V call is TRBV4-3, the J call TRBJ2-1. The germline V gene has CDR1 LGHNA and CDR2 YSLEER. CDR3 length equals 16 residues. The CDR3 sequence: CASSQDWQTSYNEQFF.

The V and J genes are TRBV20-1 and TRBJ1-5; TCRdb calls TRBD1, which cannot be checked without DNA. This CDR3 region has 14 residues. In germline, CDR1 is DFQATT, CDR2 SNEGSKA (reference sequence). The chain's CDR3 is CSARLGTENQPQHF.

J is TRBJ2-3 and V is TRBV6-5. The CDR3 consists of 15 residues. Germline-derived CDR1 and CDR2 are MNHEY and SVGAGI. The CDR3 here is CASSYTGASTDTQYF.

The chain carries TRBV5-1 and TRBJ2-7; the TRBD2 assignment by TCRdb is unverifiable without DNA. The CDR3 has 15 residues. Per germline, CDR1 SGHRS and CDR2 YFSETQ. CDR3 residues: CASSRVTSGTREQYF.

This chain joins TRBV20-1 and TRBJ1-4. Per germline, CDR1 DFQATT and CDR2 SNEGSKA (reference sequence). CDR3 size: 15 residues. The CDR3 spells CSARDLNATNEKLFF.

V usage is TRBV28 and J usage is TRBJ2-1; the TRBD2 assignment by TCRdb is unverifiable without DNA. There are 14 residues in the CDR3. CDR1 and CDR2 from the germline V gene are MDHEN and SYDVKM. The CDR3 protein is CASSFSLAGGLQFF.

The chain links TRBV12-3 or TRBV12-4 to TRBJ1-1. The CDR3 consists of 15 residues. CDR3 sequence reads: CASSLERNWNTEAFF.

The V gene is TRBV20-1, the J gene TRBJ1-2; TCRdb reports TRBD1, a call that lacks DNA to check it against. The CDR3 spans 19 residues. Germline assignment: CDR1 DFQATT and CDR2 SNEGSKA (reference sequence). This chain's CDR3 is CSARSRSQGFGRRDYGYTF.

The rearrangement joins TRBV12-3 or TRBV12-4 to TRBJ2-5; TCRdb calls TRBD1, which cannot be checked without DNA. The CDR3 totals 11 residues. CDR3 sequence reads: CASRIGTVQYF.

V gene TRBV28 combines with J gene TRBJ1-5; TCRdb reports TRBD1, a call that lacks DNA to check it against. Looked up from germline, CDR1 is MDHEN and CDR2 is SYDVKM. The CDR3 length is 20 residues. The CDR3 spells CASSPLRPPRRDRRRQPQHF.